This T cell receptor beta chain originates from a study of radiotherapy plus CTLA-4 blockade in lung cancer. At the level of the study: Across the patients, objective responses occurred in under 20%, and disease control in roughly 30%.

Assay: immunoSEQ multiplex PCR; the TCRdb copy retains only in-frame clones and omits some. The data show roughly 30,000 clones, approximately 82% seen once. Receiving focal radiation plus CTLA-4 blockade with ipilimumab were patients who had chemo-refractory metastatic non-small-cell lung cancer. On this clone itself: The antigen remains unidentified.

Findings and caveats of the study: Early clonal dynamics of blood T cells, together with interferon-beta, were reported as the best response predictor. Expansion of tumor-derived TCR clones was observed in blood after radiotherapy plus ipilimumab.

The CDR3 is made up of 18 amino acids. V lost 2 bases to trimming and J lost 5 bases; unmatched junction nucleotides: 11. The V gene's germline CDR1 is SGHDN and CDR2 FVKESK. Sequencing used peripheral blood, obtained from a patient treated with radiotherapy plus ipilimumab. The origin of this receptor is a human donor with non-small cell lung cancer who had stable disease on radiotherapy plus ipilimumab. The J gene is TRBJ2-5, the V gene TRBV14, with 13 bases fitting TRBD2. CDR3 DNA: TGTGCCAGCAGCCAAACTTGGGGACTAGCGGGGAACTCTGAGACCCAGTACTTC. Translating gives CASSQTWGLAGNSETQYF.